These T cell receptor beta chains were read from a single sample in a study of cytomegalovirus exposure and HLA in healthy donors. TCRdb keeps only in-frame clones here, not all; method: immunoSEQ multiplex PCR. The sample carries fewer than 200,000 clones, roughly 80% recorded once. Sequenced input: PBMCs. All receptors come from a young man in good health and CMV-seropositive. Each CDR3 is given with its conserved first and last residue. Each record gives: CDR3 protein, CDR3 length, J gene, V gene.

CASSVMTEETQYF 13 TRBJ2-5 TRBV2
CAISTSQGSGELFF 14 TRBJ2-2 TRBV10-3
CASSPMGGYEQYF 13 TRBJ2-7 TRBV27
CATKSTGTGDSNTGELFF 18 TRBJ2-2 TRBV21-1
CASVYPGGYEQFF 13 TRBJ2-1 TRBV28
CASRRDRVLDQPQHF 15 TRBJ1-5 TRBV6-1
CASSPQYNEQFF 12 TRBJ2-1 TRBV7-9
CAWSAVWEGETQYF 14 TRBJ2-5 TRBV30
CSVGSGHIQETQYF 14 TRBJ2-5 TRBV29-1
CASSTQTGTDTQYF 14 TRBJ2-3 TRBV19
CGQIPSYEQYF 11 TRBJ2-7 TRBV5-6
CAISYGSGGPGETQYF 16 TRBJ2-5 TRBV10-3
CASSAGTSGGQETQYF 16 TRBJ2-5 TRBV27
CASSPGQGTDTQYF 14 TRBJ2-3 TRBV7-9
CASSFWGQINEKLFF 15 TRBJ1-4 TRBV27
CASSDTTRDEQYF 13 TRBJ2-7 TRBV2
CASSGGTSVETQYF 14 TRBJ2-5 TRBV5-1
CATSRDLRRRGGGANVLTF 19 TRBJ2-6 TRBV15
CASSTQGGSPLHF 13 TRBJ1-6 TRBV7-9
CASRDTLGDTQYF 13 TRBJ2-3 TRBV6-5
CASSLDRSTEAFF 13 TRBJ1-1 TRBV19
CASSYQGFWNTEAFF 15 TRBJ1-1 TRBV5-1
CSATLGQGQETQYF 14 TRBJ2-5 TRBV29-1
CASSHNQGSGEQYF 14 - TRBV4-1
CASKLGGGYGYTF 13 TRBJ1-2 TRBV13
CATAALAGDFSYEQYF 16 TRBJ2-7 TRBV27
CASRSAGSYEQYF 13 TRBJ2-7 TRBV19
CASRRLAGTSTDTQYF 16 TRBJ2-3 TRBV2
CASSLSPGGLSDTQYF 16 TRBJ2-3 TRBV27
CASSVSLGQGSYGYTF 16 TRBJ1-2 TRBV28
CASSRRPLRDSPASGANVLTF 21 TRBJ2-6 TRBV4-1
CASSLVAGGTNTEAFF 16 TRBJ1-1 TRBV5-1
CASSQDRSGPSYEQYF 16 TRBJ2-7 TRBV4-2
CASSLLSGATNQPQHF 16 TRBJ1-5 TRBV27
CASSLGTSGGFDEQYF 16 TRBJ2-7 TRBV7-2
CASSILTGGTSTDTQYF 17 TRBJ2-3 TRBV2
CASSWSQGVTEAFF 14 TRBJ1-1 TRBV27
CASSQWTGGNYGYTF 15 TRBJ1-2 TRBV4-1
CASSFSETQYF 11 TRBJ2-5 TRBV11-3
CASSLSVNQPQHF 13 TRBJ1-5 TRBV28
CASVPDWKSYEQYF 14 TRBJ2-7 TRBV12-5
CATSKDRAYEQYF 13 TRBJ2-7 TRBV15
CAREDRSNTGELFF 14 TRBJ2-2 TRBV2
CASSLTAQTGRTLHF 15 TRBJ1-6 TRBV7-2
CASSVGPGDSGNTIYF 16 TRBJ1-3 TRBV9
CASSAGADTQYF 12 TRBJ2-3 TRBV25-1
CASSLDGGGSTDTQYF 16 TRBJ2-3 TRBV7-9
CASSWADPNEQFF 13 TRBJ2-1 TRBV11-2